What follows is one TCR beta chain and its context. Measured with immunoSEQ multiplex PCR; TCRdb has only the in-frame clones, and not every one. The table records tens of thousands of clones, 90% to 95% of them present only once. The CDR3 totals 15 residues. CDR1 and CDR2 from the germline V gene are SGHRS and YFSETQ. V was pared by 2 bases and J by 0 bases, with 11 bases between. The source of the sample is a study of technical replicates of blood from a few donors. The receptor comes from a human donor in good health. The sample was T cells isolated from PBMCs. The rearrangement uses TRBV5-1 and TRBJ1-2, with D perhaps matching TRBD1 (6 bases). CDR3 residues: CASSLRTDSNYGYTF. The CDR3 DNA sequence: TGCGCCAGCAGCTTAAGGACAGACTCTAACTATGGCTACACCTTC.